These 8 T cell receptor beta chains were sequenced from one sample in a study of blood T cell repertoires in COVID-19. TCRdb's table, derived via immunoSEQ multiplex PCR, lists solely in-frame clones and lacks some. The sample lists 65,000 to 80,000 clones; approximately 88% were seen once. Sequencing was carried out using peripheral blood. These TCRs come from a middle-aged man with active COVID-19.

V and J are TRBV7-3 and TRBJ2-6; D call uncertain. The CDR3 is 15 residues long. Germline CDR1 reads SGHTA; CDR2 reads FQGTGA. Trimming shortened V by 0 bases and J by 1 base, and 4 bases separated the two germline ends. The CDR3 DNA sequence: TGTGCCAGCAGCTTAACTGTATCTGGGGCCAACGTCCTGACTTTC. Amino acids: CASSLTVSGANVLTF.

V usage is TRBV6-6 and J usage is TRBJ2-7; D might be TRBD1 (6 bases). The CDR3 consists of 16 residues. V was cut by 3 bases and J by 1 base, with 16 bases left in between. The germline gives CDR1 MNHNY, CDR2 SVGAGI (reference sequence). The CDR3 DNA reads TGTGCCAGCAGTTATGGGCAGAGGGACATTTCCTACGAGCAGTACTTC. Encoded protein: CASSYGQRDISYEQYF.

The chain links TRBV15 to TRBJ2-3, with TRBD1 identical over 11 bases. The CDR3 runs 20 residues. Trimming took 0 bases from V and 5 from J; bases not matched to a gene: 16. Germline V gene lookup returns CDR1 LNHNV and CDR2 YYDKDF (reference sequence). The CDR3 is CATSRDGGRPGQGVVDTQYF. The CDR3 DNA reads TGTGCCACCAGCAGAGATGGGGGCCGCCCGGGACAGGGGGTGGTAGATACGCAGTATTTT.

The chain uses TRBV4-1 and TRBJ1-2; 8 nucleotides agree with TRBD1. Germline CDR1 MGHRA, CDR2 YSYEKL. This CDR3 contains 15 residues. J was trimmed by 4 bases and V by 4 bases; bases with no gene match: 8. CDR3 sequence: CASSPTEDRVYGYTF. The CDR3 DNA sequence: TGCGCCAGCAGCCCTACAGAGGACAGGGTCTATGGCTACACCTTC.

V and J are TRBV29-1 and TRBJ1-1, with D maybe TRBD1 (6 bases). Trimming pared 5 bases from V and 1 base from J, leaving 11 bases between. Looked up from germline, CDR1 is SQVTM and CDR2 is ANQGSEA. CDR3 length: 13 residues. The CDR3 loop is CSVNRARNTEAFF. CDR3 DNA sequence: TGCAGCGTTAACAGGGCGAGGAACACTGAAGCTTTCTTT.

The rearrangement uses TRBV5-1 and TRBJ1-1, with D possibly TRBD1 on 6 matching bases. The CDR3 extends over 15 amino acids. Germline V lookup: CDR1 SGHRS, CDR2 YFSETQ. Trimming took off 4 bases at V and 0 bases at J, with 13 bases between the two ends. CDR3 amino acids: CASSPRAGVNTEAFF. The CDR3, as DNA: TGCGCCAGCAGCCCGAGGGCAGGGGTGAACACTGAAGCTTTCTTT. The variable domain in full, completed from reference TRBV5-1 and TRBJ1-1, reads KAGVTQTPRYLIKTRGQQVTLSCSPISGHRSVSWYQQTPGQGLQFLFEYFSETQRNKGNFPGRFSGRQFSNSRSEMNVSTLELGDSALYLCASSPRAGVNTEAFFGQGTRLTVV.

The chain links TRBV7-7 to TRBJ2-3, with 14 positions matching TRBD2. The CDR3 spans 17 residues. V shed 5 bases, J shed 2 bases, and the junction held 6 bases outside the gene matches. CDR1 SSHAT and CDR2 FNYEAQ come from the germline V gene (reference sequence). CDR3 amino acids: CASSLRTSGRNTDTQYF. Written as DNA, the CDR3 is TGTGCCAGCAGCCTTAGGACTAGCGGGAGGAACACAGATACGCAGTATTTT.

The V and J genes are TRBV27 and TRBJ1-1, with D possibly being TRBD1 (5 bases). V lost 0 bases and J lost 3, with 14 bases in between. Germline assignment: CDR1 MNHEY and CDR2 SMNVEV (reference sequence). The CDR3 totals 16 residues. The CDR3, as DNA: TGTGCCAGCAGTTTATCGGGAAAAGGGGCCCACACTGAAGCTTTCTTT. It yields the protein CASSLSGKGAHTEAFF.